This T cell receptor (beta chain) was found in a study of cytomegalovirus exposure and HLA in healthy donors. The CDR3 spans 17 residues. In the PCR, 60 Vbeta and 13 Jbeta primers were used. TCRdb's copy holds only in-frame clones and misses some; the assay was immunoSEQ multiplex PCR. This sample yields 140,000 or so clones, of which approximately 82% are seen a single time; 9% to 10% belongs to the top ten. The TCR originated in an older woman in good health and CMV-seropositive. Sequencing was done on a sample of PBMCs. J is TRBJ2-5 and V is TRBV21-1; the table's D call of TRBD2 was not tested on the DNA. TRBV21-1 is listed as a pseudogene. The CDR3 DNA follows: TGTGCCAGCAGCCCGTGCACCGGGACTAGCGCACGGTGGACCCAGTACTTC. It specifies CASSPCTGTSARWTQYF.